The 8 T cell receptor beta chains below all came from one sample that was sequenced in a study of blood T cell repertoires in COVID-19. TCRdb's copy holds only in-frame clones and misses some; the assay was immunoSEQ multiplex PCR. This table holds tens of thousands of clones, approximately 90% found once. The sequenced material came from peripheral blood. These TCRs come from a man aged 50 to 60 with active COVID-19.

The chain links TRBV19 to TRBJ2-7, with TRBD1 as a possible D gene (5 bases). Between the trimmed V and J ends, which lost 5 bases and 3 bases, there was a span of 11 bases. Germline V lookup: CDR1 LNHDA, CDR2 SQIVND (reference sequence). There are 13 residues in the CDR3. The CDR3 region is CASSSDTGYEQYF. CDR3 DNA sequence: TGTGCCAGTAGTTCGGACACCGGCTACGAGCAGTACTTC.

The CDR3 loop reads CASSRDNLPADTQYF. The DNA of the CDR3 is TGTGCCAGCAGCCGGGACAACCTTCCCGCAGATACGCAGTATTTT. This rearrangement joins TRBV6-5 to TRBJ2-3, with D perhaps TRBD1 (6 bases). Per germline, CDR1 MNHEY and CDR2 SVGAGI. This CDR3 is built from 15 residues. Trimming pared 6 bases from V and 4 bases from J, leaving 17 bases between.

This clone has just a few counts. J is TRBJ1-6 and V is TRBV5-1; 8 bases align to TRBD1. In germline, CDR1 is SGHRS, CDR2 YFSETQ. This CDR3 has 13 residues. Trimming removed 7 bases from V and 9 bases from J; junction bases left unmatched: 6. CDR3 sequence reads: CASSGQGLSPLHF. The CDR3 DNA follows: TGCGCCAGCTCTGGACAGGGCCTTTCACCCCTCCACTTT.

This sequence joins TRBV24-1 and TRBJ2-2; perhaps TRBD1 as D (6 bases). The CDR3 sequence is 17 residues long. V was pared by 0 bases and J by 1 base, with 11 bases between. CDR1 and CDR2 from the germline V gene are KGHDR and SFDVKD. In nucleotides, the CDR3 is TGTGCCACCAGTGATTTGATTCCGACAGGGAACACCGGGGAGCTGTTTTTT. It translates to CATSDLIPTGNTGELFF.

This clone appeared a single time. The chain joins TRBV5-1 to TRBJ1-2, with D possibly matching TRBD1 (5 bases). This CDR3 is 13 amino acids long. Trimming removed 0 bases at V and 7 bases at J, with 10 bases between. Germline V gene data show CDR1 as SGHRS and CDR2 as YFSETQ. The CDR3 is CASSLADSGGYTF. The DNA of the CDR3 is TGCGCCAGCAGCTTGGCCGACAGTGGTGGCTACACCTTC.

This chain joins TRBV30 and TRBJ1-2; D unresolved. Trimming cost V 2 bases and J 1 base, with 2 bases left between them. Germline assignment: CDR1 GTSNPN and CDR2 SVGIG (reference sequence). CDR3 length equals 11 residues. Here the CDR3 reads CAWSYNYGYTF. As DNA, the CDR3 is TGTGCCTGGAGTTATAACTATGGCTACACCTTC.

The V and J genes are TRBV27 and TRBJ2-2; 9 bases align to TRBD2. Germline-derived CDR1 and CDR2 are MNHEY and SMNVEV (reference sequence). Trimming removed 6 bases from V and 1 base from J; junction bases left unmatched: 6. This CDR3 region has 16 residues. CDR3 DNA sequence: TGTGCCAGCAGCCCACTAGCGGGCTTGAACACCGGGGAGCTGTTTTTT. Protein product: CASSPLAGLNTGELFF.

The V call is TRBV7-2, the J call TRBJ2-1; 8 bases line up with TRBD2. V dropped 3 bases and J dropped 4; count of bases not matched to a gene: 5. From germline, CDR1 is SGHTA and CDR2 FQGNSA. There are 15 residues in the CDR3. The chain's CDR3 is CASSFSGTRYNEQFF. Here the CDR3 DNA reads TGTGCCAGCAGCTTTAGCGGGACCAGATACAATGAGCAGTTCTTC.